These T cell receptor beta chains were read from a single sample in a study of identical twins. One entry per CDR3 protein results from TCRdb running MiXCR on the 5' RACE reads. The sample has 1.5 million to 2 million distinct CDR3 sequences, around 33% seen once. Material for sequencing was cord blood. The receptors derive from a newborn girl in good health. Each CDR3 is given with its conserved first and last residue. Each record gives: D gene, CDR3 length, J gene, V gene, clone size, CDR3 DNA, CDR3 protein. A D gene is named only where the DNA matches it firmly. Some rows mark clone size as missing; the rest say once, few, many or name a class of expanded clone.

d_gene: .; len: 18; j_gene: TRBJ2-4; v_gene: TRBV4-1; abundance: .; CDR3nt: TGCGCCAGCAGCCAAGGCCGACAGGCGATCCTAGCCAAAAACATTCAGTACTTC; CDR3aa: CASSQGRQAILAKNIQYF
d_gene: .; len: 15; j_gene: TRBJ2-2; v_gene: TRBV5-1; abundance: .; CDR3nt: TGCGCCAGCAGCTTGGACGGGGCCTGGTCCGGGGAGCTGTTTTTT; CDR3aa: CASSLDGAWSGELFF
d_gene: .; len: 17; j_gene: TRBJ2-2; v_gene: TRBV27; abundance: .; CDR3nt: TGTGCCAGCAGTTTAATGATAACAGTAAGAAACACCGGGGAGCTGTTTTTT; CDR3aa: CASSLMITVRNTGELFF
d_gene: .; len: 13; j_gene: TRBJ1-2; v_gene: TRBV28; abundance: few; CDR3nt: TGTGCCAGCAGTCCTGGTGATCGGGGCGGCTACACCTTC; CDR3aa: CASSPGDRGGYTF
d_gene: .; len: 14; j_gene: TRBJ2-5; v_gene: TRBV5-1; abundance: few; CDR3nt: TGCGCCAGCAGCTATCCGGGGAGACAAGAGACCCAGTACTTC; CDR3aa: CASSYPGRQETQYF
d_gene: .; len: 15; j_gene: TRBJ2-4; v_gene: TRBV5-5; abundance: .; CDR3nt: TGTGCCAGCAGCTCGGCCAGTATGGCCAAAAACATTCAGTACTTC; CDR3aa: CASSSASMAKNIQYF
d_gene: TRBD2; len: 16; j_gene: TRBJ2-1; v_gene: TRBV10-3; abundance: .; CDR3nt: TGTGCCATCAGTGAGTCGGGGCTAGCGGGGCAGAATGAGCAGTTCTTC; CDR3aa: CAISESGLAGQNEQFF
d_gene: .; len: 15; j_gene: TRBJ2-1; v_gene: TRBV5-1; abundance: .; CDR3nt: TGCGCCAGCAGCTTGGCCAGTTCCTGGGGGACAGAGCAGTTCTTC; CDR3aa: CASSLASSWGTEQFF
d_gene: TRBD1; len: 17; j_gene: TRBJ1-1; v_gene: TRBV9; abundance: .; CDR3nt: TGTGCCAGCAGCGCCCCGGGACAGGGAAGAATGAACACTGAAGCTTTCTTT; CDR3aa: CASSAPGQGRMNTEAFF
d_gene: TRBD1; len: 14; j_gene: TRBJ1-1; v_gene: TRBV3-1; abundance: few; CDR3nt: TGTGCCAGCAGCCAAGGACAGGGGATCACTGAAGCTTTCTTT; CDR3aa: CASSQGQGITEAFF
d_gene: TRBD1; len: 16; j_gene: TRBJ1-1; v_gene: TRBV28; abundance: .; CDR3nt: TGTGCCAGCAGTTTATCCGACAGGGGGCGAAACACTGAAGCTTTCTTT; CDR3aa: CASSLSDRGRNTEAFF
d_gene: TRBD1; len: 14; j_gene: TRBJ1-2; v_gene: TRBV6-1; abundance: few; CDR3nt: TGTGCCAGCACCCAGGACAGGGGGAACTATGGCTACACCTTC; CDR3aa: CASTQDRGNYGYTF
d_gene: .; len: 15; j_gene: TRBJ1-2; v_gene: TRBV9; abundance: few; CDR3nt: TGTGCCAGCAGCGTAGTGGATCCAGTAGACTATGGCTACACCTTC; CDR3aa: CASSVVDPVDYGYTF
d_gene: .; len: 13; j_gene: TRBJ1-5; v_gene: TRBV6-6; abundance: many; CDR3nt: TGTGCCAGCGATGCCCAATATAGACAGCCCCAGCATTTT; CDR3aa: CASDAQYRQPQHF
d_gene: .; len: 16; j_gene: TRBJ2-1; v_gene: TRBV10-3; abundance: .; CDR3nt: TGTGCCATCAGTGATGTTGCTAGCAGCTACTACAATGAGCAGTTCTTC; CDR3aa: CAISDVASSYYNEQFF
d_gene: .; len: 15; j_gene: TRBJ1-2; v_gene: TRBV5-1; abundance: once; CDR3nt: TGCGCCAGCAGCTTGAGGGACCCAGCTAACTATGGCTACACCTTC; CDR3aa: CASSLRDPANYGYTF
d_gene: .; len: 14; j_gene: TRBJ2-1; v_gene: TRBV10-1; abundance: .; CDR3nt: TGCGCCAGCATGCGGGGACTCTCCTACAATGAGCAGTTCTTC; CDR3aa: CASMRGLSYNEQFF